These 30 T cell receptor beta chains were all obtained from the same sample, sequenced in a study of T-cell memory formation after mild COVID-19. MiXCR was run by TCRdb on the 5' RACE reads, yielding one entry per CDR3 protein. The table has under 300,000 distinct CDR3 sequences, around 15% seen once. Input material: PBMCs or a T cell subset sorted from them (not recorded which). These receptors were taken from a man between 18 and 35 years old who had mild COVID-19 (a few samples of this study predate the infection). Cell type and time point are not known.

This clonotype was seen a few times. The chain employs TRBV11-2 and TRBJ2-1; 10 positions agree with TRBD2. V dropped 4 bases and J dropped 7; count of bases not matched to a gene: 7. The CDR3 is 15 residues long. Germline V gives CDR1 SGHAT, CDR2 FQNNGV. Here the CDR3 reads CASSSDSGGWNEQFF. CDR3 coding DNA: TGTGCCAGCAGCTCCGATAGCGGGGGGTGGAATGAGCAGTTCTTC.

This clonotype was observed a handful of times. The chain has TRBV19 and TRBJ1-5; D gene unclear. This CDR3 comprises 17 residues. Trimming stripped 5 bases from V and 1 base from J, with 18 bases between. The V gene's germline CDR1 is LNHDA and CDR2 SQIVND (reference sequence). For the CDR3, the DNA is TGTGCCAGTAGTCGAACGACCGGGCAGGCCAGCAATCAGCCCCAGCATTTT. It codes for CASSRTTGQASNQPQHF.

V and J are TRBV18 and TRBJ2-7; D might be TRBD1 (6 bases). The germline V gene has CDR1 KGHSH and CDR2 LQKENI. The CDR3 spans 15 residues. V was pared by 1 base and J by 2 bases, with 12 bases between. The CDR3 nucleotides read TGTGCCAGCTCACCACTCCCGGGGACAACCTACGAGCAGTACTTC. Residues: CASSPLPGTTYEQYF. Filled out from reference TRBV18 and TRBJ2-7, the complete variable domain reads NAGVMQNPRHLVRRRGQEARLRCSPMKGHSHVYWYRQLPEEGLKFMVYLQKENIIDESGMPKERFSAEFPKEGPSILRIQQVVRGDSAAYFCASSPLPGTTYEQYFGPGTRLTVT.

This clonotype was counted many times. A read error may produce the germline difference seen at one junction end. The chain couples TRBV5-1 to TRBJ2-1; TRBD2 matches 9 bases. This CDR3 is built from 14 residues. Germline CDR1 SGHRS, CDR2 YFSETQ. The CDR3 DNA is TGCGCCAGCAGCTTGGTAGCGGGGGCCTTTAGCTCCCTCTTC. Its translation: CASSLVAGAFSSLF.

The chain uses TRBV20-1 and TRBJ1-1; D gene unclear. The CDR3 runs to 13 residues. Trimming pared 3 bases from V and 8 bases from J, leaving 16 bases between. The germline V gene has CDR1 DFQATT and CDR2 SNEGSKA (reference sequence). The CDR3: CSARGSLGSEAFF. CDR3 nucleotides: TGCAGTGCTAGGGGCAGCCTTGGGTCGGAAGCTTTCTTT.

V usage is TRBV6-2 or TRBV6-3 and J usage is TRBJ1-5; 9 bases map to TRBD1. V shed 6 bases and J 5 bases; nucleotides not matched to a gene: 8. This CDR3 region has 15 residues. The germline gives CDR1 MNHEY, CDR2 SVGEGT. The CDR3 DNA reads as TGTGCCAGCAGCCCACCGGACAGGGGACATCAGCCCCAGCATTTT. Translation gives CASSPPDRGHQPQHF.

The table lists this clonotype with a few counts. The CDR3 loop is CSVGGTPSGGSYNEQFF. CDR3 in DNA: TGCAGCGTTGGCGGGACCCCCAGCGGGGGGTCCTACAATGAGCAGTTCTTC. The J gene is TRBJ2-1, the V gene TRBV29-1; 9 bases are a match to TRBD2. Germline CDR1 reads SQVTM; CDR2 reads ANQGSEA. The CDR3 spans 17 residues. J was trimmed by 1 base and V by 4 bases; bases with no gene match: 11.

The rearrangement joins TRBV7-3 to TRBJ2-1, with a possible D match to TRBD2 (7 bases). V was pared by 4 bases and J by 5 bases, with 15 bases between. This CDR3 has 15 amino acids. CDR1 is SGHTA and CDR2 is FQGTGA in the germline V gene. The CDR3 is CASSWGGLTNNEQFF. For the CDR3, the DNA is TGTGCCAGCAGCTGGGGGGGCCTGACCAACAATGAGCAGTTCTTC.

The chain has TRBV11-2 and TRBJ2-5; TRBD2 agrees at 10 bases. CDR3 size: 18 residues. V trimming: 6 bases; J trimming: 3 bases; junction bases outside the gene matches: 16. The germline V gene has CDR1 SGHAT and CDR2 FQNNGV. The CDR3 region is CASSWGVGLGTSEETQYF. In DNA form, the CDR3 reads TGTGCCAGCAGTTGGGGCGTAGGGTTGGGGACTAGCGAAGAGACCCAGTACTTC. Combining the CDR3 with reference TRBV11-2 and TRBJ2-5 gives the whole variable domain EAGVAQSPRYKIIEKRQSVAFWCNPISGHATLYWYQQILGQGPKLLIQFQNNGVVDDSQLPKDRFSAERLKGVDSTLKIQPAKLEDSAVYLCASSWGVGLGTSEETQYFGPGTRLLVL.

V and J are TRBV18 and TRBJ2-5, with 7 bases fitting TRBD1. V shed 6 bases, J shed 2 bases, and the junction held 12 bases outside the gene matches. CDR1 is KGHSH and CDR2 is LQKENI in the germline V gene. The CDR3 is 16 residues long. CDR3 coding DNA: TGTGCCAGCTCTCAAGCGCGACAGGGTCTTCAAGAGACCCAGTACTTC. Translated, it gives CASSQARQGLQETQYF.

This clonotype was counted ten times or more. The chain carries TRBV29-1 and TRBJ2-5; 7 bases map to TRBD1. This CDR3 comprises 16 residues. After removal of 7 bases from V and 5 bases from J, the junction contained 19 bases not matched to a gene. Germline CDR1 reads SQVTM; CDR2 reads ANQGSEA. In nucleotides, the CDR3 is TGCAGCGGTTTAGCCCCGAGACAGGGTGTTTCGGAGACCCAGTACTTC. Protein: CSGLAPRQGVSETQYF.

V usage is TRBV5-1 and J usage is TRBJ2-1; 9 nucleotides align to TRBD1. With V trimmed by 1 base and J by 9 bases, 5 bases remained unmatched. Germline CDR1 is SGHRS and CDR2 is YFSETQ. This CDR3 contains 14 residues. The CDR3, as DNA: TGCGCCAGCAGCTTGAGGACAGGGGAGGGTGAGCAGTTCTTC. As protein: CASSLRTGEGEQFF. Together with reference TRBV5-1 and TRBJ2-1, the CDR3 gives the full variable domain: KAGVTQTPRYLIKTRGQQVTLSCSPISGHRSVSWYQQTPGQGLQFLFEYFSETQRNKGNFPGRFSGRQFSNSRSEMNVSTLELGDSALYLCASSLRTGEGEQFFGPGTRLTVL.

This clonotype was recorded many times. The chain couples TRBV21-1 to TRBJ2-2; the table gives TRBD1 as D, unverified against the DNA. TRBV21-1 is given as a pseudogene. The CDR3 extends over 16 amino acids. DNA of the CDR3: TGTGCCAGCAGCACCAGGGACAGGGGGGCCACCGGGGAGCTGTTTTTT. Translation: CASSTRDRGATGELFF.

The chain is built from TRBV6-5 and TRBJ2-7; possibly TRBD1 for D (6 bases). V dropped 6 bases and J dropped 0 bases, with 15 bases sitting between them. Germline V CDR1 and CDR2: MNHEY, SVGAGI. This CDR3 is 15 amino acids long. CDR3 sequence (DNA): TGTGCCAGCAGGCTCCGGGACACGAGCTCCTACGAGCAGTACGTC. Protein: CASRLRDTSSYEQYV.

The rearrangement links TRBV7-9 to TRBJ2-7; D possibly corresponds to TRBD2 (5 bases). Germline values: CDR1 SEHNR, CDR2 FQNEAQ (reference sequence). With 5 bases removed from V and 0 bases from J, the gap between germline ends came to 8 bases. The CDR3 covers 13 residues. Here the CDR3 reads CASSNGVSYEQYF. The CDR3 DNA is TGTGCCAGCAGCAACGGGGTCTCCTACGAGCAGTACTTC.

The chain links TRBV5-1 to TRBJ1-6, with D hard to call. V lost 0 bases, J lost 0 bases, and 7 bases lay in between. Germline CDR1 is SGHRS and CDR2 is YFSETQ. This CDR3 region has 16 residues. The CDR3 region has the DNA TGCGCCAGCAGCTTGGCCGAAAGCTCCTATAATTCACCCCTCCACTTT. Translating gives CASSLAESSYNSPLHF. The complete variable domain, with remaining parts taken from reference TRBV5-1 and TRBJ1-6, reads KAGVTQTPRYLIKTRGQQVTLSCSPISGHRSVSWYQQTPGQGLQFLFEYFSETQRNKGNFPGRFSGRQFSNSRSEMNVSTLELGDSALYLCASSLAESSYNSPLHFGNGTRLTVT.

This clonotype was detected only a few times. The chain joins TRBV7-8 to TRBJ2-7; 9 nucleotides line up with TRBD1. CDR3 length: 15 residues. Germline V lookup: CDR1 SGHVS, CDR2 FQNEAQ. J was trimmed by 4 bases and V by 5 bases; bases with no gene match: 9. The CDR3 loop reads CASSGRDRVTYEQYF. CDR3 nucleotide sequence: TGTGCCAGCAGCGGCCGGGACAGGGTCACATACGAGCAGTACTTC.

In this sample, this clonotype turned up a few times. The chain is built from TRBV5-5 and TRBJ2-7, with TRBD1 matching 10 bases. CDR3 length: 17 residues. In germline, CDR1 is SGHKS, CDR2 YYEKEE (reference sequence). Trimming at V came to 5 bases and at J to 0 bases, leaving 11 bases not matched to a gene. Here the CDR3 DNA reads TGTGCCAGCAGGGGCCGGGACAGGGGACGAGGCTCCTACGAGCAGTACGTC. Its protein product is CASRGRDRGRGSYEQYV.

Note on this clonotype: One junction end disagrees with the germline gene, perhaps due to a read error. V usage is TRBV5-5 and J usage is TRBJ2-2, with D uncertain. The germline gives CDR1 SGHKS, CDR2 YYEKEE (reference sequence). CDR3 length: 14 amino acids. CDR3 coding DNA: TGTGACAGCAGGATCGACGGCAACACCGGGGAGCTGTTTTTT. Translated, it gives CDSRIDGNTGELFF. Full variable domain (rest looked up from reference TRBV5-5 and TRBJ2-2): DAGVTQSPTHLIKTRGQQVTLRCSPISGHKSVSWYQQVLGQGPQFIFQYYEKEERGRGNFPDRFSARQFPNYSSELNVNALLLGDSALYLCDSRIDGNTGELFFGEGSRLTVL.

This clonotype was observed many times. The CDR3 protein is CASSLEQNTGELFF. For the CDR3, the DNA is TGTGCCAGCAGCTTAGAACAGAACACCGGGGAGCTGTTTTTT. V usage is TRBV11-2 and J usage is TRBJ2-2; D remains unclear. The CDR3 covers 14 residues. Per germline, CDR1 SGHAT and CDR2 FQNNGV. Trimming took off 0 bases at V and 1 base at J, with 3 bases between the two ends.

The rearrangement links TRBV11-2 to TRBJ1-1; 7 bases are a match to TRBD1. The V gene end was trimmed by 4 bases and the J gene end by 3 bases; junction bases not matched to a gene: 14. Germline V gene lookup returns CDR1 SGHAT and CDR2 FQNNGV. The CDR3 contains 17 residues. CDR3 in amino acids: CASSSSSLDRPYTEAFF. CDR3 nucleotide sequence: TGTGCCAGCAGCTCCTCATCGTTGGACAGGCCTTACACTGAAGCTTTCTTT.

This clonotype was found a few times. The V and J genes are TRBV29-1 and TRBJ1-1; D remains unclear. Looked up from germline, CDR1 is SQVTM and CDR2 is ANQGSEA. The CDR3 covers 15 residues. Trimming stripped 3 bases from V and 3 bases from J, with 17 bases between. The chain's CDR3 is CSVDVRMPVDTEAFF. The CDR3 DNA reads as TGCAGCGTTGACGTCAGGATGCCTGTAGACACTGAAGCTTTCTTT. The full variable domain, in which reference TRBV29-1 and TRBJ1-1 provide the parts outside the CDR3, is SAVISQKPSRDICQRGTSLTIQCQVDSQVTMMFWYRQQPGQSLTLIATANQGSEATYESGFVIDKFPISRPNLTFSTLTVSNMSPEDSSIYLCSVDVRMPVDTEAFFGQGTRLTVV.

This clonotype was recorded many times. The chain carries TRBV20-1 and TRBJ2-5; 10 nucleotides agree with TRBD2. V trimming: 6 bases; J trimming: 0 bases; junction bases outside the gene matches: 4. This CDR3 has 14 amino acids. Germline CDR1 DFQATT, CDR2 SNEGSKA (reference sequence). The CDR3: CSATGLADQETQYF. The DNA of the CDR3 is TGCAGTGCAACAGGACTAGCGGACCAAGAGACCCAGTACTTC.

The sample holds many counts of this clonotype. This chain uses TRBV7-9 with TRBJ1-1; unclear D gene. V was trimmed by 1 base and J by 1 base, leaving 10 bases between them. Germline CDR1 reads SEHNR; CDR2 reads FQNEAQ (reference sequence). The CDR3 is 15 residues long. CDR3 sequence reads: CASSLGTAWNTEAFF. Written as DNA, the CDR3 is TGTGCCAGCAGCTTAGGGACGGCTTGGAACACTGAAGCTTTCTTT.

The CDR3 loop is CASSRKIAGAWDEQFF. CDR3 sequence (DNA): TGTGCCAGTAGTAGGAAGATAGCGGGGGCCTGGGATGAGCAGTTCTTC. The V call is TRBV19, the J call TRBJ2-1, with TRBD2 matching 9 bases. With V trimmed by 4 bases and J by 8 bases, 12 bases remained unmatched. Germline V gene lookup returns CDR1 LNHDA and CDR2 SQIVND (reference sequence). The CDR3 is made up of 16 amino acids. Drawing the rest from reference TRBV19 and TRBJ2-1, the complete variable domain is DGGITQSPKYLFRKEGQNVTLSCEQNLNHDAMYWYRQDPGQGLRLIYYSQIVNDFQKGDIAEGYSVSREKKESFPLTVTSAQKNPTAFYLCASSRKIAGAWDEQFFGPGTRLTVL.

This clonotype occurred a few times. The rearrangement links TRBV4-1 to TRBJ1-1; D is unresolved. V was cut by 4 bases and J by 0 bases, with 12 bases left in between. The germline CDR1 and CDR2 sequences are MGHRA and YSYEKL. The CDR3 runs 15 residues. The CDR3 sequence is CASSPLPGMNTEAFF. The DNA for the CDR3 is TGCGCCAGCAGCCCACTTCCAGGCATGAACACTGAAGCTTTCTTT.

The chain carries TRBV7-8 and TRBJ2-2; TRBD2 might be the D (5 bases). CDR1 and CDR2 from the germline V gene are SGHVS and FQNEAQ. The CDR3 is 19 amino acids. Trimming shortened V by 0 bases and J by 2 bases, and 19 bases separated the two germline ends. The CDR3 loop is CASSLALAGPLSNTGELFF. CDR3 bases: TGTGCCAGCAGCTTAGCTCTAGCAGGCCCCCTCTCTAACACCGGGGAGCTGTTTTTT.

The chain combines TRBV2 with TRBJ1-1; D not certain. Trimming took off 0 bases at V and 2 bases at J, with 13 bases between the two ends. CDR1 and CDR2 (germline): SNHLY, FYNNEI. This CDR3 region has 16 residues. The CDR3 here is CASSEALTGLNTEAFF. The CDR3 DNA sequence: TGTGCCAGCAGTGAAGCGCTTACGGGGTTAAACACTGAAGCTTTCTTT.

In its sample, this clonotype was seen many times. The chain uses TRBV7-6 and TRBJ1-1; D remains unclear. This CDR3 spans 14 amino acids. Germline V CDR1 and CDR2: SGHVS, FNYEAQ. V lost 3 bases, J lost 1 base, and 9 bases lay in between. As DNA, the CDR3 is TGTGCCAGCAGCTTGTGGGGATGGAACACTGAAGCTTTCTTT. It encodes CASSLWGWNTEAFF.

The chain uses TRBV6-2 or TRBV6-3 and TRBJ2-3; D is unclear. Germline-derived CDR1 and CDR2 are MNHEY and SVGEGT. V shed 10 bases and J shed 6 bases, with 11 bases lying between them. The CDR3 loop spans 11 amino acids. The CDR3 sequence: CATSTGDTQYF. In DNA form, the CDR3 reads TGTGCCACCTCCACCGGCGATACGCAGTATTTT.